Below, 10 T cell receptor beta chains from the same sample are listed, as sequenced in a study of T cell repertoires in cytomegalovirus infection. One entry per CDR3 protein results from TCRdb running MiXCR on the reads. This repertoire shows under 800,000 distinct CDR3 sequences, 24% found once; its top ten account for roughly 8%. Material: CD8+ T cells from PBMCs. The receptors originated from a human donor in good health (CMV status not recorded). Some clones in this sample may be carry-over from other donors' samples.

This clonotype was observed at least ten times. This chain joins TRBV4-3 and TRBJ2-3; D is unresolved. Germline assignment: CDR1 LGHNA and CDR2 YSLEER. CDR3 length equals 15 residues. Trimming removed 0 bases from V and 4 bases from J, with 11 bases in between. The CDR3 protein is CASSQDPAVSDTQYF. The CDR3 DNA reads TGCGCCAGCAGCCAAGATCCGGCAGTATCAGATACGCAGTATTTT.

The chain joins TRBV5-1 to TRBJ2-7; D might be TRBD1 or TRBD2, each matching 5 bases. The V and J ends lost 4 bases and 5 bases respectively, with 16 bases between them. The CDR3 is made up of 14 amino acids. Germline V CDR1 and CDR2: SGHRS, YFSETQ. The CDR3 DNA follows: TGCGCCAGCAGCCCGACGGGGACCGGGAACGAGCAGTACTTC. This encodes CASSPTGTGNEQYF.

Details on this clonotype: Because the CDR3's place on the DNA is in doubt, the DNA is left out and the CDR3 is given as listed by TCRdb. The rearrangement uses TRBV20-1 and TRBJ2-5; TRBD1, the table's D call, was not compared with the DNA. From its first to its last residue, the CDR3 has 21 amino acids. Germline assignment: CDR1 DFQATT and CDR2 SNEGSKA (reference sequence). The CDR3 protein is CSARVRVGETQYFGPGMTQYF.

This sequence joins TRBV9 and TRBJ2-1, with a tentative D call TRBD2 (7 bases). V lost 4 bases and J lost 6, with 17 bases in between. The CDR3 length is 15 residues. The germline V gene encodes CDR1 SGDLS and CDR2 YYNGEE. In DNA, the CDR3 is TGTGCCAGCAGCACCCTGGGGGGGGCCGGCAATGAGCAGTTCTTC. Its protein product is CASSTLGGAGNEQFF.

This clonotype was observed a few times. The chain uses TRBV9 and TRBJ2-5; 7 nucleotides align to TRBD2. The CDR3 is made up of 14 amino acids. The J segment lost 3 bases and the V segment lost 5 bases, leaving 7 bases of the junction unmatched. Per the germline V gene, CDR1 is SGDLS and CDR2 is YYNGEE. The CDR3 loop reads CASSAWGGEETQYF. CDR3 DNA sequence: TGTGCCAGCAGTGCTTGGGGGGGAGAAGAGACCCAGTACTTC.

V usage is TRBV28 and J usage is TRBJ2-3; TRBD2 matches at 9 bases. V was clipped by 7 bases and J by 5 bases; unmatched bases: 10. The germline V gene encodes CDR1 MDHEN and CDR2 SYDVKM. The CDR3 spans 15 residues. As DNA, the CDR3 is TGTGCCAGCAACTCGCTAGCGGGGTTCATAGATACGCAGTATTTT. Amino acids: CASNSLAGFIDTQYF.

The sample holds many counts of this clonotype. The V and J genes are TRBV28 and TRBJ2-1, with D maybe TRBD2 (6 bases). The germline gives CDR1 MDHEN, CDR2 SYDVKM. The CDR3 spans 16 residues. Trimming took 4 bases from V and 0 from J, leaving 13 bases between them. The CDR3 DNA follows: TGTGCCAGCAGTTCCCGGGGGTATCTCTCCTACAATGAGCAGTTCTTC. Encoded protein: CASSSRGYLSYNEQFF.

There are a few counts of this clonotype. The J gene is TRBJ2-3, the V gene TRBV28, with 10 bases matching TRBD2. Losses at the gene ends were 2 bases for V and 0 bases for J; bases not matched to a gene: 5. Germline V gene lookup returns CDR1 MDHEN and CDR2 SYDVKM. The CDR3 spans 17 residues. The CDR3 here is CASSLTSSGGSTDTQYF. CDR3 nucleotide sequence: TGTGCCAGCAGTTTAACGTCTAGCGGGGGTAGCACAGATACGCAGTATTTT.

A few counts support this clonotype. This chain links TRBV7-4 with TRBJ1-1; maybe TRBD1 (6 bases). Germline CDR1 reads SGHVT; CDR2 reads SQSDAQ. V lost 7 bases to trimming and J lost 6 bases, with 15 bases between them. CDR3 length: 13 amino acids. The CDR3 DNA reads TGTGCCAGCAACTCGGGGGGCTGGGCTGAAGCTTTCTTT. Translating gives CASNSGGWAEAFF.

The J gene is TRBJ1-2, the V gene TRBV19; D is uncertain. This CDR3 is built from 13 residues. The V end was cut by 3 bases, the J end by 7 bases, with 12 bases between. Germline CDR1 and CDR2: LNHDA and SQIVND (reference sequence). CDR3 amino acids: CASSIYLLRGYTF. The CDR3 DNA is TGTGCCAGTAGTATTTATCTGTTACGTGGCTACACCTTC.